This TCR beta chain emerged from a study of blood T cells in healthy people across ages. Findings and caveats of the study: PBMCs were not sorted, which prevented a conclusive comparison of naive versus antigen-experienced cells. It was held that the diversity estimates obtained from one million T cells were underestimates.

V was trimmed by 5 bases and J by 0 bases, leaving 15 bases between them. Germline V gene sequence: CDR1 LNHDA, CDR2 SQIVND (reference sequence). This CDR3 has 16 residues. The count of this clonotype is one. What it binds is not known. A second about 7 to 11 cycle PCR used barcoded and J-beta primers. TCRdb redid the calling of the 5' RACE reads with MiXCR, one entry per CDR3 protein. The table shows around 1,500,000 distinct CDR3 sequences, with around 42% occurring only once. Sample: blood. The chain links TRBV19 to TRBJ2-3; D remains unclear. The sequence came from a woman between 18 and 29 years old in good health. The DNA for the CDR3 is TGTGCCAGTAGTGGCCTGACGGCCCCTAGCACAGATACGCAGTATTTT. It translates to CASSGLTAPSTDTQYF.